Described below is a single T cell receptor (beta chain) sequence and its context. This clonotype appeared a few times. This receptor's antigen is unknown. Per-nucleotide qualities are absent, and no much larger clonotype sits a single base away. Libraries were prepared through 5' RACE. Sequenced on an Illumina MiSeq. The public reads were reprocessed in TCRdb via fastp at Q25 and MiXCR, keeping in-frame beta chains. When rows share a CDR3 protein, they turn into one entry using the most common DNA and genes. Counted in this sample were 60,000 to 75,000 distinct CDR3 sequences; 16% of them appeared once. The ten largest clones capture approximately 5.3% of the sample. This sample is part of a study of HIV-infected patients and healthy controls (dated by TCRdb to the mid-2010s). The CDR3, from cysteine to phenylalanine, totals 14 residues. Here the CDR3 DNA is all that survives: 42 bases in frame from base 1. CDR1 SGHDN and CDR2 FVKESK were looked up in the germline V gene. The junction carries 13 bases between V and J, which are trimmed by 4 bases and 4 bases respectively.

The receptor's source is a human donor in good health. The chain employs TRBV14 and TRBJ2-5; no D gene call is confident. Source material: CD4+ T cells from blood. The CDR3 protein: CASSPHQQLETQYF. DNA sequence: TGTGCCAGCAGCCCCCATCAACAGTTAGAGACCCAGTACTTC.